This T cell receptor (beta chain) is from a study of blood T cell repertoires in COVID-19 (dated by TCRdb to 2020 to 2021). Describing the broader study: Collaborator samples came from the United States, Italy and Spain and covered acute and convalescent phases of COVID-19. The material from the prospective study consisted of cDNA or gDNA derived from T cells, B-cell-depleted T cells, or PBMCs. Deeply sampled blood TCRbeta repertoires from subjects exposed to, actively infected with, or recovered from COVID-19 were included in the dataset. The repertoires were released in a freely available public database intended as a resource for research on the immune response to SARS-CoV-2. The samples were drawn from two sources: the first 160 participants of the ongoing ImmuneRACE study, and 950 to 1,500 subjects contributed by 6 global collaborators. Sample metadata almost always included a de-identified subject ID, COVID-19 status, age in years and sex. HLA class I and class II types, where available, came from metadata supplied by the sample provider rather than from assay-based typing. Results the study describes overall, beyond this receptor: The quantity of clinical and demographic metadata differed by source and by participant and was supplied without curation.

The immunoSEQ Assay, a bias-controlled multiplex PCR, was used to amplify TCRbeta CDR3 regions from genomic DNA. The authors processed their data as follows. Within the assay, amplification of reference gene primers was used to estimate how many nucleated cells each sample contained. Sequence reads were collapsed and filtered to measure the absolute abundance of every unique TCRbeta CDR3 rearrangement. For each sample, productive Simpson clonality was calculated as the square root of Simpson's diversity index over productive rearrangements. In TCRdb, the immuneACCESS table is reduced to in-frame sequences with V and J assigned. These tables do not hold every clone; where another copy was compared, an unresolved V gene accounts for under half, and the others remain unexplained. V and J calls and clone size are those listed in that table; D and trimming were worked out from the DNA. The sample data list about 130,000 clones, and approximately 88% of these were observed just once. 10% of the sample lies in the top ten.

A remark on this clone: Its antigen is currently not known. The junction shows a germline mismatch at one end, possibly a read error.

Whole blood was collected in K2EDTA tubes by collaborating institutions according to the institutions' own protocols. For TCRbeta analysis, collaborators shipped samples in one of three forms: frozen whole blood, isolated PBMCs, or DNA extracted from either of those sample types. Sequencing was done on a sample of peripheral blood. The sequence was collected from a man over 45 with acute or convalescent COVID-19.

DNA sequence: TGTGCCACCAGTGAGACCTCTGGCGGGGGGCAGAACTTC. Its protein product is CATSETSGGGQNF. The rearranged segments are TRBV24-1 and TRBJ2-5, with 8 bases matching TRBD2. The germline V gene sets CDR1 to KGHDR and CDR2 to SFDVKD. The CDR3 runs 13 amino acids, cysteine and phenylalanine included. This entry keeps only the CDR3 DNA: 39 bases, framed from base 1.